One and the same sample provided the 20 T cell receptor beta chains below, sequenced in a study of graft-versus-host responses after intestinal transplantation (dated by TCRdb to the early 2020s). The sample's time point label, in plain terms: cells obtained before transplantation from donor or recipient. Library preparation used the immunoSEQ multiplex PCR assay. TCRdb carries this immuneACCESS record with in-frame sequences only. Its versions omit some clonotypes, under half of them owing to an unresolved V gene in the studies checked, with the rest unexplained. The sample table records some 130,000 clones; 85% to 95% of these occur just once. The top ten hold 3% to 4% of the sample. These receptors have no known antigen. Sequenced material: unstimulated CD8+ T cells sorted from spleen or lymph node cells, taken before intestinal transplant. These receptors all come from a human donor who received an intestinal transplant.

J is TRBJ2-1 and V is TRBV19; 7 nucleotides align to TRBD2. With 0 bases clipped from V and 4 bases from J, the junction kept 15 bases outside the gene matches. The V gene's germline CDR1 is LNHDA and CDR2 SQIVND (reference sequence). The CDR3 runs to 19 residues. CDR3 coding DNA: TGTGCCAGTAGTATAGACCTAATACTCCGCGGGGGAAAATACAATGAGCAGTTCTTC. This translates into CASSIDLILRGGKYNEQFF.

V and J are TRBV2 and TRBJ1-5, with D perhaps TRBD1 (6 bases). This CDR3 has 15 amino acids. Trimming took 6 bases from V and 2 from J, leaving 14 bases between them. Germline CDR1 SNHLY, CDR2 FYNNEI. The CDR3 here is CASSPKGGGNQPQHF. CDR3 nucleotides: TGTGCCAGCAGCCCGAAGGGGGGGGGCAATCAGCCCCAGCATTTT.

The chain joins TRBV19 to TRBJ1-2; D is possibly TRBD1 (5 bases). Germline V gene data show CDR1 as LNHDA and CDR2 as SQIVND (reference sequence). This CDR3 is 15 amino acids long. Trimming removed 3 bases from V and 2 bases from J, with 13 bases in between. Here the CDR3 reads CASSMTTGGNYGYTF. The CDR3 DNA reads TGTGCCAGTAGTATGACTACGGGGGGGAACTATGGCTACACCTTC.

The chain joins TRBV9 to TRBJ2-5; D is possibly TRBD2 (5 bases). The tail of the sequence fits TRBJ2-7 better, so the J call may be wrong. CDR1 and CDR2 from the germline V gene are SGDLS and YYNGEE. CDR3 length: 15 residues. In DNA form, the CDR3 reads TGTGCCAGCAGCTTCTCGAGCGGTAGCTCCTACGAGCAGTACTTC. Translated, it gives CASSFSSGSSYEQYF.

This clone was observed a single time. V and J are TRBV4-1 and TRBJ2-5, with D possibly matching TRBD2 (5 bases). Germline V CDR1 and CDR2: MGHRA, YSYEKL. This CDR3 has 15 amino acids. The V and J ends lost 4 bases and 5 bases respectively, with 17 bases between them. The CDR3, as DNA: TGCGCCAGCAGCCTCGAAAAGACTAAAGTGGAGACCCAGTACTTC. Protein sequence: CASSLEKTKVETQYF.

This chain connects TRBV5-6 to TRBJ1-6; no clear D. Germline CDR1 reads SGHDT; CDR2 reads YYEEEE. The length of the CDR3 is 14 residues. Trimming shortened V by 4 bases and J by 0 bases, and 5 bases separated the two germline ends. CDR3 sequence reads: CASSASSYNSPLHF. The CDR3 DNA follows: TGTGCCAGCAGCGCGAGCTCCTATAATTCACCCCTCCACTTT.

The chain links TRBV27 to TRBJ2-7; D might be TRBD1 or TRBD2, each matching 5 bases. The CDR3 has 15 amino acids. Between the trimmed V and J ends, which lost 6 bases and 2 bases, there was a span of 17 bases. The germline V gene has CDR1 MNHEY and CDR2 SMNVEV (reference sequence). The CDR3 bases are TGTGCCAGCAGGAGGGGAAGTGAATACCCCTACGAGCAGTACTTC. The encoded protein is CASRRGSEYPYEQYF.

A single count supports this clone. The chain employs TRBV9 and TRBJ2-5, with 8 bases fitting TRBD2. This CDR3 comprises 15 residues. The V gene's germline CDR1 is SGDLS and CDR2 YYNGEE. The V segment lost 3 bases and the J segment 5 bases; nucleotides outside the gene matches: 9. CDR3 DNA sequence: TGTGCCAGCAGCGCTGCCGGGACTAGTGGCGAGACCCAGTACTTC. It encodes CASSAAGTSGETQYF.

The chain has TRBV9 and TRBJ1-3; D is ambiguous. V lost 0 bases to trimming and J lost 2 bases, with 15 bases between them. Per germline, CDR1 SGDLS and CDR2 YYNGEE. This CDR3 spans 17 amino acids. The CDR3 loop reads CASSVDATRTTGNTIYF. The CDR3, as DNA: TGTGCCAGCAGCGTAGACGCGACCCGGACGACTGGAAACACCATATATTTT.

The CDR3 reads CASSVGVAYEQFF. For the CDR3, the DNA is TGTGCCAGCAGCGTAGGAGTAGCATATGAGCAGTTCTTC. The chain employs TRBV9 and TRBJ2-1; D ambiguous. V dropped 0 bases and J dropped 8 bases, with 9 bases sitting between them. Looked up from germline, CDR1 is SGDLS and CDR2 is YYNGEE. The CDR3 extends over 13 amino acids.

The rearrangement uses TRBV9 and TRBJ2-7, with D uncertain. Germline V gives CDR1 SGDLS, CDR2 YYNGEE. V lost 0 bases and J lost 5, with 12 bases in between. This CDR3 comprises 14 residues. In DNA form, the CDR3 reads TGTGCCAGCAGCGTAGGAGTTAAAGTGGACGAGCAGTACTTC. Its translation is CASSVGVKVDEQYF. Using reference TRBV9 and TRBJ2-7 for the parts outside the CDR3, the full variable domain is DSGVTQTPKHLITATGQRVTLRCSPRSGDLSVYWYQQSLDQGLQFLIQYYNGEERAKGNILERFSAQQFPDLHSELNLSSLELGDSALYFCASSVGVKVDEQYFGPGTRLTVT.

The chain couples TRBV7-9 to TRBJ2-3, with D perhaps assigned TRBD1 or TRBD2 (5 bases each). Germline lookup yields CDR1 SEHNR and CDR2 FQNEAQ (reference sequence). This CDR3 has 17 amino acids. V was trimmed by 5 bases and J by 5 bases, leaving 23 bases between them. The CDR3 coding sequence is TGTGCCAGCAGCCCCGAGCGGCCGGGGCAGTGGGGAGATACGCAGTATTTT. The encoded protein is CASSPERPGQWGDTQYF.

The genes are TRBV4-2 and TRBJ2-1; D tentatively fits TRBD1 or TRBD2 (5 bases each). CDR3 length equals 16 residues. V lost 1 base and J 0 bases, leaving 10 bases between the germline ends. Germline CDR1 LGHNA, CDR2 YNFKEQ. CDR3 coding DNA: TGTGCCAGCAGCCAAGGAGGGGCCAGCTCCTACAATGAGCAGTTCTTC. Protein sequence: CASSQGGASSYNEQFF.

The chain couples TRBV6-5 to TRBJ2-5; TRBD1 aligns across 8 bases. The J call may be wrong; the DNA end is better matched by TRBJ2-7. The CDR3 is 14 amino acids. Germline V gene data show CDR1 as MNHEY and CDR2 as SVGAGI. In DNA form, the CDR3 reads TGTGCCAGCAGTCAACAGGGGGTAGGGTACGAGCAGTACTTC. Translating gives CASSQQGVGYEQYF.

The rearrangement joins TRBV30 to TRBJ2-1; D not resolved. This CDR3 has 12 amino acids. Germline loops: CDR1 GTSNPN, CDR2 SVGIG (reference sequence). V was clipped by 2 bases and J by 8 bases, with 10 bases between them. CDR3 residues: CAWSSEWDEQFF. In DNA form, the CDR3 reads TGTGCCTGGAGTTCCGAGTGGGATGAGCAGTTCTTC.

This chain connects TRBV13 to TRBJ2-1; TRBD2 matches at 8 bases. Germline CDR1 and CDR2: PRHDT and FYEKMQ (reference sequence). With 4 bases clipped from V and 4 bases from J, the junction kept 21 bases outside the gene matches. The length of the CDR3 is 20 residues. The CDR3 nucleotides read TGTGCCAGCAGCTATAGGGGGGTGCTGGCTAGCGGGTCTTTTTACAATGAGCAGTTCTTC. Translated, it gives CASSYRGVLASGSFYNEQFF.

This chain links TRBV15 with TRBJ1-5, with 7 positions matching TRBD1. The CDR3 covers 14 residues. The ends lost 4 bases at V and 3 bases at J; junction bases unmatched: 3. Per germline, CDR1 LNHNV and CDR2 YYDKDF (reference sequence). DNA for the CDR3: TGTGCCACCAGCACGACAGGGCACAATCAGCCCCAGCATTTT. It yields the protein CATSTTGHNQPQHF.

The chain recombines TRBV9 with TRBJ1-1; D is ambiguous. Trimming took off 3 bases at V and 1 base at J, with 4 bases between the two ends. Germline V gene data show CDR1 as SGDLS and CDR2 as YYNGEE. CDR3 size: 12 residues. CDR3 DNA sequence: TGTGCCAGCAGCGCAGGGAACACTGAAGCTTTCTTT. Amino acid sequence: CASSAGNTEAFF.

The chain uses TRBV28 and TRBJ1-1; D ambiguous. V lost 11 bases and J lost 0, with 16 bases in between. Germline V gene sequence: CDR1 MDHEN, CDR2 SYDVKM. The CDR3 covers 14 residues. The DNA of the CDR3 is TGTGCCTCATCTGAGGCAGTCATGAACACTGAAGCTTTCTTT. Protein product: CASSEAVMNTEAFF.

The chain has TRBV28 and TRBJ1-1, with 7 bases aligning to TRBD1. V was clipped by 8 bases and J by 11 bases; unmatched bases: 5. This CDR3 has 10 residues. CDR1 and CDR2 from the germline V gene are MDHEN and SYDVKM. CDR3 bases: TGTGCCAGCTCAACAGGGGTGGCTTTCTTT. Protein sequence: CASSTGVAFF.